Below, 26 T cell receptor beta chains from the same sample are listed, as sequenced in a study of cytomegalovirus exposure and HLA in healthy donors. Primers: 60 Vbeta forward and 13 Jbeta reverse. Assay: immunoSEQ multiplex PCR; the TCRdb copy retains only in-frame clones and omits some. The sample contains 170,000 or so clones, more than 60% of which appear only once. Sequenced material: PBMCs. These receptors were taken from a woman aged 45-65 years in good health and CMV-seropositive.

The J gene is TRBJ2-1, the V gene TRBV30; the match to TRBD2 covers 8 bases. The trim removed 1 base at V and 13 bases at J, leaving 3 bases unmatched. This CDR3 region has 11 residues. The germline gives CDR1 GTSNPN, CDR2 SVGIG (reference sequence). This CDR3 is CAWSGGGTQFF. CDR3 DNA sequence: TGTGCCTGGAGTGGCGGGGGGACTCAGTTCTTC.

The chain links TRBV15 to TRBJ1-2, with 7 bases fitting TRBD1. CDR1 and CDR2 from the germline V gene are LNHNV and YYDKDF (reference sequence). V shed 3 bases, J shed 6 bases, and the junction held 13 bases outside the gene matches. The CDR3 covers 16 residues. DNA for the CDR3: TGTGCCACCAGCAGTCGACCGGGACAGAGCATCGATGGCTACACCTTC. Protein: CATSSRPGQSIDGYTF.

The chain is built from TRBV2 and TRBJ2-3, with D perhaps matching TRBD2 (6 bases). Germline V gene lookup returns CDR1 SNHLY and CDR2 FYNNEI. With 3 bases removed from V and 7 bases from J, the gap between germline ends came to 14 bases. This CDR3 spans 14 amino acids. The CDR3, as DNA: TGTGCCAGCAGTGAGTCGGGGGTGCGGAATACGCAGTATTTT. It is translated as CASSESGVRNTQYF.

J is TRBJ1-5 and V is TRBV7-3; no definite D call. The V end was cut by 5 bases, the J end by 2 bases, with 16 bases between. Per the germline V gene, CDR1 is SGHTA and CDR2 is FQGTGA. This CDR3 comprises 16 residues. The CDR3 spells CASSPSAAGGNQPQHF. CDR3 nucleotides: TGTGCCAGCAGCCCTTCCGCGGCCGGGGGCAATCAGCCCCAGCATTTT.

The V and J genes are TRBV23-1 and TRBJ1-2; D is unclear. TRBV23-1 is marked as an open reading frame, function uncertain. The CDR3 extends over 16 amino acids. The V and J ends lost 0 bases and 7 bases respectively, with 18 bases between them. This CDR3 reads CASSQSEARVNGGYTF. CDR3 coding DNA: TGCGCCAGCAGTCAATCGGAGGCAAGGGTGAACGGTGGCTACACCTTC.

The chain joins TRBV7-3 to TRBJ2-2, with TRBD2 matching over 10 bases. This CDR3 contains 19 residues. After removal of 1 base from V and 6 bases from J, the junction contained 14 bases not matched to a gene. Looked up from germline, CDR1 is SGHTA and CDR2 is FQGTGA. The CDR3 spells CASSLKSASGGFSAGELFF. The CDR3 coding sequence is TGTGCCAGCAGCTTAAAGTCGGCTAGCGGGGGATTCTCCGCCGGGGAGCTGTTTTTT.

The chain employs TRBV11-2 and TRBJ2-7, with TRBD2 matching 7 bases. The ends lost 4 bases at V and 0 bases at J; junction bases unmatched: 15. Per the germline V gene, CDR1 is SGHAT and CDR2 is FQNNGV. CDR3 length: 18 residues. CDR3 sequence reads: CASSSSTWDYPSSYEQYF. The CDR3, as DNA: TGTGCCAGCAGCTCTTCCACCTGGGACTACCCGAGCTCCTACGAGCAGTACTTC.

The rearrangement uses TRBV18 and TRBJ2-5; the match to TRBD1 covers 8 bases. The DNA end favors TRBJ2-7, so the J call may be wrong. The length of the CDR3 is 15 residues. In germline, CDR1 is KGHSH, CDR2 LQKENI. The CDR3 reads CASSPEAGGRHEQYF. Written as DNA, the CDR3 is TGTGCCAGCTCACCAGAGGCAGGGGGCAGGCACGAGCAGTACTTC.

This chain connects TRBV19 to TRBJ1-1; maybe TRBD1 (5 bases). V dropped 3 bases and J dropped 4 bases, with 12 bases sitting between them. Germline V gene sequence: CDR1 LNHDA, CDR2 SQIVND (reference sequence). This CDR3 is 14 amino acids long. CDR3 region: CASSMGREATEAFF. Written as DNA, the CDR3 is TGTGCCAGTAGTATGGGCAGGGAGGCCACTGAAGCTTTCTTT.

There are a few counts of this clone. The rearrangement joins TRBV2 to TRBJ2-1; D possibly corresponds to TRBD1 (5 bases). Germline V CDR1 and CDR2: SNHLY, FYNNEI. The CDR3 contains 14 residues. V dropped 6 bases and J dropped 7 bases, with 16 bases sitting between them. CDR3 residues: CASRGSVGDNEQFF. DNA for the CDR3: TGTGCCAGCAGGGGGTCAGTAGGGGATAATGAGCAGTTCTTC.

This chain links TRBV7-2 with TRBJ2-5; 14 bases match TRBD2. V trimming: 5 bases; J trimming: 4 bases; junction bases outside the gene matches: 3. The CDR3 covers 15 residues. Germline V gene data show CDR1 as SGHTA and CDR2 as FQGNSA. CDR3 residues: CASSRGLAGAETQYF. The CDR3 DNA sequence: TGTGCCAGCAGCCGGGGACTAGCGGGAGCAGAGACCCAGTACTTC. The variable domain in full, with the rest retrieved from reference TRBV7-2 and TRBJ2-5, is GAGVSQSPSNKVTEKGKDVELRCDPISGHTALYWYRQSLGQGLEFLIYFQGNSAPDKSGLPSDRFSAERTGGSVSTLTIQRTQQEDSAVYLCASSRGLAGAETQYFGPGTRLLVL.

This clone appeared a few times. The chain recombines TRBV27 with TRBJ1-1, with a weak D call TRBD1 (5 bases). CDR1 is MNHEY, CDR2 SMNVEV, per germline (reference sequence). The V end lost 5 bases, the J end lost 0 bases, and 16 bases lay between the germline ends. This CDR3 comprises 16 residues. CDR3 sequence: CASSPPRRQLNTEAFF. The CDR3 DNA reads as TGTGCCAGCAGTCCACCCCGTCGACAGTTGAACACTGAAGCTTTCTTT.

This clone occurred once. This chain connects TRBV10-3 to TRBJ1-2; 8 nucleotides match TRBD1. The V and J ends lost 0 bases and 8 bases, in that order; junction bases with no gene match: 2. The CDR3 runs 13 residues. The germline gives CDR1 ENHRY, CDR2 SYGVKD. CDR3 region: CAISESTGDGYTF. The CDR3 DNA is TGTGCCATCAGTGAGTCGACAGGGGACGGCTACACCTTC.

In DNA, the CDR3 is TGTGCCAGCTCACCTGAGGCCTCAGATACGCAGTATTTT. It translates to CASSPEASDTQYF. The rearrangement links TRBV18 to TRBJ2-3; D gene uncertain. With 3 bases removed from V and 4 bases from J, the gap between germline ends came to 8 bases. This CDR3 contains 13 residues. CDR1 is KGHSH and CDR2 is LQKENI in the germline V gene.

The genes are TRBV15 and TRBJ1-2; D is unresolved. The germline V gene encodes CDR1 LNHNV and CDR2 YYDKDF (reference sequence). The V end lost 2 bases, the J end lost 7 bases, and 14 bases lay between the germline ends. The CDR3 has 14 amino acids. DNA of the CDR3: TGTGCCACCAGCAGATCCGGGTTCGGGGTTGGCTACACCTTC. Amino acids: CATSRSGFGVGYTF.

The chain has TRBV5-1 and TRBJ2-1, with 11 bases identical to TRBD2. The germline gives CDR1 SGHRS, CDR2 YFSETQ. The CDR3 loop spans 16 amino acids. V dropped 4 bases and J dropped 2; count of bases not matched to a gene: 5. The CDR3 nucleotides are TGCGCCAGCAGCCTCACTAGCGGGAGCGCCTACAATGAGCAGTTCTTC. Residues: CASSLTSGSAYNEQFF.

This chain joins TRBV28 and TRBJ1-2; D not resolved. The CDR3 is 12 residues long. Trimming pared 4 bases from V and 8 bases from J, leaving 11 bases between. Germline V gives CDR1 MDHEN, CDR2 SYDVKM. In DNA, the CDR3 is TGTGCCAGCAGTTCGGGATTAAGAGGCTACACCTTC. Translated: CASSSGLRGYTF.

The chain is built from TRBV5-5 and TRBJ1-5, with TRBD1 matching over 8 bases. Trimming took 0 bases from V and 5 from J; bases not matched to a gene: 4. Germline CDR1 and CDR2: SGHKS and YYEKEE (reference sequence). The CDR3 consists of 15 residues. CDR3: CASSLDRGADQPQHF. In DNA, the CDR3 is TGTGCCAGCAGCTTGGACAGGGGGGCGGATCAGCCCCAGCATTTT. The full variable domain, with the rest looked up from reference TRBV5-5 and TRBJ1-5, is DAGVTQSPTHLIKTRGQQVTLRCSPISGHKSVSWYQQVLGQGPQFIFQYYEKEERGRGNFPDRFSARQFPNYSSELNVNALLLGDSALYLCASSLDRGADQPQHFGDGTRLSIL.

The genes are TRBV21-1 and TRBJ2-7; TRBD2, the D gene given by the table, was not confirmed from the DNA. TRBV21-1 constitutes a pseudogene. The length of the CDR3 is 17 residues. The CDR3 here is CASSKPRWRASSYEQYF. In DNA, the CDR3 is TGTGCCAGCAGCAAACCTCGGTGGAGGGCTAGCTCCTACGAGCAGTACTTC.

The chain links TRBV2 to TRBJ1-2; TRBD1 agrees at 9 bases. This CDR3 has 14 amino acids. Germline CDR1 reads SNHLY; CDR2 reads FYNNEI. V dropped 7 bases and J dropped 5; count of bases not matched to a gene: 8. The CDR3 here is CASTSGTGSYGYTF. CDR3 sequence (DNA): TGTGCCAGCACCTCCGGGACAGGGTCTTATGGCTACACCTTC.

The count of this clone is one. The gene calls are TRBV5-4 and TRBJ2-7, with D possibly being TRBD2 (6 bases). The CDR3 is 13 residues long. The germline gives CDR1 SGHNT, CDR2 YYREEE (reference sequence). V lost 4 bases and J lost 2, with 10 bases in between. The CDR3 here is CASSQGGTYEQYF. In nucleotides, the CDR3 is TGTGCCAGCAGCCAAGGAGGGACCTACGAGCAGTACTTC.

This CDR3 reads CASKSSYNEQFF. CDR3 nucleotides: TGTGCCAGCAAGAGCTCCTACAATGAGCAGTTCTTC. This chain joins TRBV5-8 and TRBJ2-1; D is undetermined. The V gene's germline CDR1 is SGHTS and CDR2 YDEGEE. The CDR3 spans 12 residues. V was trimmed by 6 bases and J by 0 bases, leaving 4 bases between them. The whole variable domain, remainder taken from reference TRBV5-8 and TRBJ2-1, is EAGVTQSPTHLIKTRGQQATLRCSPISGHTSVYWYQQALGLGLQFLLWYDEGEERNRGNFPPRFSGRQFPNYSSELNVNALELEDSALYLCASKSSYNEQFFGPGTRLTVL.

The chain couples TRBV30 to TRBJ1-2; perhaps TRBD1 as D (6 bases). The CDR3 totals 13 residues. The V gene's germline CDR1 is GTSNPN and CDR2 SVGIG (reference sequence). The V end was cut by 1 base, the J end by 2 bases, with 8 bases between. Here the CDR3 reads CAWSGGGNYGYTF. DNA of the CDR3: TGTGCCTGGAGTGGAGGGGGAAACTATGGCTACACCTTC.

The chain employs TRBV2 and TRBJ1-1; D perhaps matches TRBD1 (5 bases). The length of the CDR3 is 13 residues. The V and J ends lost 3 bases and 5 bases respectively, with 10 bases between them. Germline lookup yields CDR1 SNHLY and CDR2 FYNNEI. The CDR3 DNA follows: TGTGCCAGCAGTGACCAGGGAGGTACTGAAGCTTTCTTT. It encodes CASSDQGGTEAFF.

This sequence joins TRBV19 and TRBJ1-2, with TRBD1 matching over 7 bases. V gave up 3 bases and J gave up 8 bases; unmatched junction bases: 12. The CDR3 covers 15 residues. The germline V gene encodes CDR1 LNHDA and CDR2 SQIVND (reference sequence). The CDR3 region is CASSIVAGTAGGYTF. The DNA for the CDR3 is TGTGCCAGTAGTATCGTCGCTGGGACAGCTGGCGGCTACACCTTC.

This clone has more than one count but fewer than ten. The chain joins TRBV5-4 to TRBJ2-5; 11 bases agree with TRBD1. V gave up 4 bases and J gave up 4 bases; unmatched junction bases: 9. Germline lookup yields CDR1 SGHNT and CDR2 YYREEE (reference sequence). The CDR3 consists of 16 residues. CDR3 in amino acids: CASSPRDRGRGETQYF. The CDR3 DNA sequence: TGTGCCAGCAGCCCGCGGGACAGGGGGAGAGGAGAGACCCAGTACTTC.